This T cell receptor (beta chain) was recorded in a study of cytomegalovirus exposure and HLA in healthy donors (dated by TCRdb to the late 2010s). Background on the whole study: An earlier analysis of approximately 600 of the donors reported 250 to 350 Gb of sequence data and roughly 110 million unique TCR beta sequences from about 180 million T cells. A later genetic analysis took genome-wide SNP genotypes for about 65% of the 666 donors and used that subset as a discovery cohort. All discovery cohort repertoires had been generated on a single sequencing platform. The study was designed to test whether signatures of past pathogen exposure could be identified by cataloging public T cell receptors. Among some 400 genotyped donors of the cohort, an average of about 240,000 unique TCR beta nucleotide sequences was sequenced per donor, of which 15% to 20% were non-productive. Typing coverage varied by locus: about 620-630 donors for A, B, C, DRB1 and DQB1; roughly 510 for DQA1; more than 600 for DPA1; some 470 for DPB1. An early release that covered 640 HLA-typed donors contained around 300 gigabases of sequencing data and tens of millions of unique TCR sequences. An earlier analysis of approximately 630 of the donors applied high-throughput TCR beta sequencing to assess whether each TCR beta V gene segment acted as functional or pseudogenic. The genetic ancestry cluster associated with self-reported Caucasian donors included 65% to 90% of the roughly 380 genotyped donors. Rather than using new phenotypic data, the later analysis identified candidate immune exposures from TCR beta sequences and from how often those sequences occurred across donors. Both class I and class II loci were covered by HLA typing, at four-digit resolution. Donor age, sex, ethnicity and CMV serostatus were compiled together with the repertoire data. High-throughput TCR immunosequencing, statistical association of individual TCRs with disease status, and machine learning were combined to predict cytomegalovirus infection status. To study patterns of TCR occurrence, a later analysis re-analyzed previously published TCR beta repertoires from hundreds of donors and added high-resolution HLA genotyping. The T cell repertoires of under 700 subjects were profiled by immunosequencing and related to cytomegalovirus serostatus. Because of strong linkage in the cohort, roughly five DR-DQ haplotypes were treated as single units for association and clustering. In addition to the first cohort of 666 subjects, a separate validation cohort of approximately 130 different subjects was used. Here is what the overall study found, with its caveats: Some IMGT-functional V segments, including TRBV6-2 and TRBV6-3, could not be distinguished by the 87-base-pair reads and were therefore excluded. Presence/absence analyses assumed roughly uniform sequencing depth across donors, an assumption that may not hold. According to a later analysis, most CMV-associated TCR beta chains appeared to be HLA-restricted, and the HLA associations seemed to be driven largely by CMV exposure. Because counts were too low, fewer than 20 rarely observed V segments, including chromosome 9 orphons, were excluded from the earlier analysis of some 590 of the donors. A later genetic analysis associated a missense DCLRE1C variant with V-gene and J-gene trimming of TCR beta chains, and an independent cohort replicated the association. In a later analysis, HLA-associated TCR beta chains were found to be more clonally expanded and to have lower generation probabilities than equally common non-associated chains. The cohort was sequenced for TCR beta chains only, and without alpha or paired-chain data the features that could be detected were limited. A later genetic analysis reported fewer N-insertions in productive TCRs among donors in an Asian-associated ancestry cluster than the roughly 700-donor mean. When HLA alleles, especially DR and DQ, strongly co-occurred, TCR associations were difficult to assign to individual alleles. Several of the top co-occurrence clusters appeared to be linked to parvovirus B19, influenza, CMV and Epstein-Barr virus, according to a later analysis. A further reported finding was that TCR beta sequences accurately predicted the HLA-A and HLA-B alleles for most subjects in the first cohort. Linkage disequilibrium might explain the correlated functional status among segregating V segments, but an unknown experimental factor could not be ruled out. In the study, around 150 TCR beta chains were listed as associated with cytomegalovirus. In vitro tests confirmed that a few of the cytomegalovirus-associated TCR beta chains recognize cytomegalovirus antigens. The classifier was reported to diagnose cytomegalovirus status with high specificity and sensitivity in both the original cohort and the validation cohort. In a later analysis, TCR association rates were found to vary across HLA loci, with the most associated TCRs seen for DRB1 alleles and the fewest for HLA-C alleles. According to the authors, the approach could potentially be generalized to other disease states and immunological phenotypes. An earlier analysis of around 540 of the donors showed that most TCR beta V segments appeared in productive rearrangements either about 87% or about 30% of the time, which broadly matched IMGT annotations. In a later analysis, 15,000 to 20,000 TCR beta sequences were associated with specific HLA alleles at a false discovery rate of 0.05. A cluster of highly shared sequence variants was judged likely to be a technical artifact of the sequencing pipeline. The only immune exposure information available for the cohort was CMV serostatus. Most TCR sequences were observed very rarely across donors, whereas some public TCRs were present in many individuals. HLA typing was unavailable for some donors at each locus, so association tests used only the typed subset.

Taken from the germline V gene (reference sequence), the CDR1 and CDR2 loops are MNHEY and SMNVEV. The CDR3 sequence holds 14 residues, the cysteine and phenylalanine included. Kept here is only the CDR3 DNA, which spans 42 bases and is read in frame from base 1. V is trimmed back by 5 bases and J by 7 bases, and the junction contains 7 bases that no gene match accounts for. The method was the immunoSEQ multiplex PCR assay. For the multiplex PCR, a mixture combining 60 forward primers for TCR Vbeta segments and 13 reverse primers for TCR Jbeta segments was used. Amplification of the CDR3 region of rearranged TCR beta genes was performed with a multiplex PCR assay on genomic DNA. Amplified TCR beta libraries were sequenced as 87-base-pair reads on the Illumina HiSeq System. The original pipeline was this. A later analysis counted some 74 million unique TCR beta chains across the 700 or so repertoires, and 10 million to 12 million of these chains were shared by at least two donors. A nearest-neighbor algorithm error-corrected the raw reads and collapsed the reads into unique sequences, merging closely related sequences to remove PCR and sequencing errors. Alignment of CDR3 sequences to IMGT reference sequences was used to assign V, D and J gene segments. For a sequence to be retained, at least a six-nucleotide match to both a V gene segment and a J gene segment was required. A rearrangement counted as productive if the CDR3 had no stop codons and remained in frame with V and J, and every other rearrangement counted as non-productive. Following IMGT convention, CDR3 was defined as the stretch from the second conserved V-encoded cysteine to the conserved J-encoded phenylalanine. The earlier analysis of 450 to 750 of the donors excluded any sequence lacking an unambiguous match to a single V gene segment. An earlier analysis of a few hundred of the donors called V segments functional above 56.7% productive rearrangements and segregating when the between-donor standard deviation exceeded 5%. To diagnose cytomegalovirus status from the catalog of TCR beta chain sequences, a statistical classification framework was built. In a later analysis, V and J genes were assigned by comparing TCR nucleotide sequences against IMGT/GENE-DB human TR gene sequences. Using the TCRdist pipeline, a later analysis assigned CDR3 sequences along with most-parsimonious VDJ recombination scenarios. In a later analysis, each TCR beta chain was defined by its CDR3 amino acid sequence together with its V-gene family, and reads without a unique V-gene family were excluded. A later analysis removed 600 or so highly shared, low-generation-probability nucleotide sequences to deal with suspected cross-contamination and a sequencing artifact. In a later analysis, a clonal expansion index was calculated for each public chain from normalized within-repertoire ranks of inferred template counts. A later analysis computed generation probabilities with a VDJ recombination model fitted to out-of-frame rearrangements, and checked the results against IGoR. In a later analysis, TCR-TCR, TCR-HLA and TCR-CMV co-occurrence was scored with hypergeometric tests, and a repertoire-size bias correction was applied to TCR pairs. To estimate false discovery rates, a later analysis permuted the HLA or CMV assignments 20 times. A later analysis grouped co-occurring TCRs with DBSCAN, adding TCRdist sequence similarity when clustering within HLA-allele-positive subsets. Repertoires with fewer than 30,000 or more than 120,000 public chains, plus five repertoires with anomalous nucleotide sharing, were excluded from co-occurrence clustering. Held by TCRdb, this immuneACCESS table contains in-frame sequences only and omits some clones. Under half of the omission traces to an unresolved V gene where checked; the cause of the rest is unknown. Clonal size and the V and J genes are those of that table, whereas D and trimming came from the DNA. The sample table lists roughly 100,000 clones, 63% of them with a count of one. The ten largest make up less than 5% of the sample.

Regarding this clone: Its antigen specificity is not known. Base quality data are lacking; no much larger clone is found one base away.

The cohort comprised fewer than 750 healthy bone marrow donors. At the time of sampling, every cohort member was nominally healthy, though immune exposures that went unrecorded were likely present. Of the roughly 620 cohort members, about 280 had positive CMV serostatus and roughly 350 had negative CMV serostatus, and CMV serostatus was not recorded for the donor. A peripheral blood sample was collected from each donor, and TCR beta sequencing was performed on peripheral blood mononuclear cells. Genomic DNA extraction from the blood cell samples was performed with the Qiagen DNeasy Blood Extraction Kit.

The V and J genes are TRBV27 and TRBJ2-2; TRBD1 matches 7 bases in the middle. The TCR sequence derives from a human donor in good health. Sequences were obtained from PBMCs. The CDR3 has the sequence CASSLGTEVGELFF. The DNA sequence is TGTGCCAGCAGTCTAGGGACAGAGGTCGGGGAGCTGTTTTTT.